Below are 27 T cell receptor beta chains sequenced from a single sample in a study of T cells in Graves' hyperthyroidism and ophthalmopathy (dated by TCRdb to between 2018 and 2021). Preparation of the library involved multiplex PCR. The sequencer was an Illumina HiSeq 2000. TCR beta CDR3 regions were amplified from RNA transcripts. The first round of RT-PCR for the TCR CDR3 was performed with the HTBI primer set and the Qiagen OneStep RT-PCR kit. TCRdb's own reprocessing of the public reads used fastp at Q25 and MiXCR and kept productive beta chains. Each entry is one CDR3 protein sequence, shown with its most common DNA and genes. This sample holds 500,000 to 650,000 distinct CDR3 sequences; approximately 17% were observed only once. The ten biggest clones cover around 17% of the sample. What was sequenced was blood. The receptors here all came from a woman younger than 30 with Graves' ophthalmopathy.

This clonotype was seen at least ten times. The V gene is TRBV28, the J gene TRBJ1-4; the match to TRBD1 covers 10 bases. J lost 4 bases, V lost 6 bases, and 8 bases had no gene match. Germline assignment: CDR1 MDHEN and CDR2 SYDVKM. This CDR3 region has 16 residues. CDR3 amino acids: CASSYPGTGDNEKLFF. Here the CDR3 DNA reads TGTGCCAGCAGCTATCCCGGGACAGGGGATAATGAAAAACTGTTTTTT.

Ten or more counts support this clonotype. This sequence joins TRBV28 and TRBJ1-5, with 11 bases lining up with TRBD1. Trimming cost V 7 bases and J 1 base; bases outside gene matches: 6. The germline V gene encodes CDR1 MDHEN and CDR2 SYDVKM. The CDR3 loop spans 16 amino acids. CDR3: CASTKGTGGSNQPQHF. As DNA, the CDR3 is TGTGCCAGCACCAAGGGGACAGGGGGGAGCAATCAGCCCCAGCATTTT.

This clonotype was seen more than once but under ten times. The rearrangement joins TRBV9 to TRBJ2-1; 7 positions match TRBD1. In germline, CDR1 is SGDLS, CDR2 YYNGEE. Trimming took 3 bases from V and 8 from J; bases not matched to a gene: 14. The CDR3 covers 16 residues. CDR3 in DNA: TGTGCCAGCAGCGAGTCAGGGAGTAGCCAGGGGGATGAGCAGTTCTTC. Protein sequence: CASSESGSSQGDEQFF.

The chain joins TRBV30 to TRBJ1-6; possibly TRBD1 for D (5 bases). With 3 bases removed from V and 10 bases from J, the gap between germline ends came to 22 bases. Germline CDR1 and CDR2: GTSNPN and SVGIG (reference sequence). This CDR3 region has 16 residues. CDR3 bases: TGTGCCTGGAGCTTGCGGAGCTCAACCTCAGGGTCACCCCTCCACTTT. It encodes CAWSLRSSTSGSPLHF.

This chain links TRBV2 with TRBJ1-3; D possibly corresponds to TRBD1 (5 bases). There are 14 residues in the CDR3. V was cut by 5 bases and J by 3 bases, with 11 bases left in between. From germline, CDR1 is SNHLY and CDR2 FYNNEI. The CDR3 coding sequence is TGTGCCAGCAGTAGGGCAGGGCATGGAAACACCATATATTTT. Protein: CASSRAGHGNTIYF.

At least ten counts were recorded for this clonotype. The rearrangement uses TRBV5-1 and TRBJ1-1; perhaps TRBD1 as D (6 bases). V lost 4 bases and J 3 bases, leaving 13 bases between the germline ends. Germline CDR1 and CDR2: SGHRS and YFSETQ. This CDR3 has 14 amino acids. Written as DNA, the CDR3 is TGCGCCAGCAGCGCCAGGGGATTCGACACTGAAGCTTTCTTT. Translation: CASSARGFDTEAFF. Full variable domain (remainder filled in from reference TRBV5-1 and TRBJ1-1): KAGVTQTPRYLIKTRGQQVTLSCSPISGHRSVSWYQQTPGQGLQFLFEYFSETQRNKGNFPGRFSGRQFSNSRSEMNVSTLELGDSALYLCASSARGFDTEAFFGQGTRLTVV.

This clonotype has a count of ten or more. J is TRBJ1-1 and V is TRBV2, with 7 bases aligning to TRBD1. The CDR3 is made up of 12 amino acids. Trimming at V came to 6 bases and at J to 8 bases, leaving 6 bases not matched to a gene. Germline V gene lookup returns CDR1 SNHLY and CDR2 FYNNEI. The CDR3 DNA reads TGTGCCAGCAGACGAGGGGGCTCAGAAGCTTTCTTT. This codes for CASRRGGSEAFF.

This clonotype was counted many times. The V and J genes are TRBV6-1 and TRBJ1-1; 7 nucleotides match TRBD1. CDR3 length equals 14 residues. Germline CDR1 is MNHNS and CDR2 is SASEGT. The V segment lost 5 bases and the J segment 3 bases; nucleotides outside the gene matches: 6. This chain's CDR3 is CASSTQGEDTEAFF. CDR3 DNA: TGTGCCAGCAGTACCCAGGGGGAGGACACTGAAGCTTTCTTT.

This clonotype was detected only a few times. The chain carries TRBV2 and TRBJ1-5; D not certain. The CDR3 sequence is 13 residues long. Trimming cost V 6 bases and J 4 bases, with 10 bases left between them. Germline values: CDR1 SNHLY, CDR2 FYNNEI. For the CDR3, the DNA is TGTGCCAGCAGAAAAAGGGTAAATCAGCCCCAGCATTTT. Translated: CASRKRVNQPQHF.

This clonotype has ten or more counts. The J gene is TRBJ2-1, the V gene TRBV27, with TRBD2 as a possible D gene (5 bases). There are 15 residues in the CDR3. Trimming removed 4 bases at V and 3 bases at J, with 13 bases between. CDR1 MNHEY and CDR2 SMNVEV come from the germline V gene (reference sequence). CDR3 bases: TGTGCCAGCAGTTACGACTACGTTGGCTACAATGAGCAGTTCTTC. Its translation: CASSYDYVGYNEQFF.

In its sample, this clonotype was seen once. The gene calls are TRBV12-3 or TRBV12-4 and TRBJ2-7, with TRBD1 matching over 10 bases. Trimming took 2 bases from V and 3 from J; bases not matched to a gene: 7. The CDR3 consists of 16 residues. The CDR3 coding sequence is TGTGCCAGCAGTTTATTTTTTGGACAGGGGGACTACGAGCAGTACTTC. Its protein product is CASSLFFGQGDYEQYF.

This clonotype was seen at least ten times. The rearrangement uses TRBV11-2 and TRBJ1-2; D gene unclear. The CDR3 has 15 amino acids. CDR1 and CDR2 from the germline V gene are SGHAT and FQNNGV. The V and J ends lost 5 bases and 4 bases respectively, with 17 bases between them. This chain's CDR3 is CASSPSPGSPYGYTF. CDR3 nucleotides: TGTGCCAGCAGCCCTAGCCCTGGTTCCCCCTATGGCTACACCTTC. Looking up the rest from reference TRBV11-2 and TRBJ1-2 gives the full variable domain: EAGVAQSPRYKIIEKRQSVAFWCNPISGHATLYWYQQILGQGPKLLIQFQNNGVVDDSQLPKDRFSAERLKGVDSTLKIQPAKLEDSAVYLCASSPSPGSPYGYTFGSGTRLTVV.

This clonotype came up many times. This chain uses TRBV12-3 or TRBV12-4 with TRBJ2-3; D is possibly TRBD1 or TRBD2 (5 bases each). V lost 3 bases and J 8 bases, leaving 18 bases between the germline ends. The CDR3 extends over 15 amino acids. The CDR3 sequence: CASSFLGRSQGTQYF. For the CDR3, the DNA is TGTGCCAGCAGTTTCCTGGGACGGTCGCAGGGTACGCAGTATTTT.

This clonotype showed up many times. The rearrangement uses TRBV30 and TRBJ2-7; 11 bases line up with TRBD2. The V gene's germline CDR1 is GTSNPN and CDR2 SVGIG (reference sequence). This CDR3 region has 15 residues. Trimming took 2 bases from V and 6 from J; bases not matched to a gene: 9. In nucleotides, the CDR3 is TGTGCCTGGAGTCTCGGGACTAGCGGTGACAGCGAGCAGTACTTC. It encodes CAWSLGTSGDSEQYF.

This clonotype came up a few times. J is TRBJ2-7 and V is TRBV27, with D unresolved. There are 13 residues in the CDR3. V lost 2 bases and J lost 3, with 8 bases in between. Germline values: CDR1 MNHEY, CDR2 SMNVEV (reference sequence). The CDR3 spells CASSLTRSYEQYF. CDR3 sequence (DNA): TGTGCCAGCAGTTTAACCAGGAGCTACGAGCAGTACTTC.

There are many counts of this clonotype. This chain connects TRBV7-8 to TRBJ2-7; 9 bases map to TRBD1. CDR1 is SGHVS, CDR2 FQNEAQ, per germline. CDR3 length: 13 amino acids. V gave up 5 bases and J gave up 3 bases; unmatched junction bases: 2. As DNA, the CDR3 is TGTGCCAGCAGCGGGACAGGGTTCTACGAGCAGTACTTC. Encoded protein: CASSGTGFYEQYF. Looking up the rest from reference TRBV7-8 and TRBJ2-7 gives the full variable domain: GAGVSQSPRYKVAKRGQDVALRCDPISGHVSLFWYQQALGQGPEFLTYFQNEAQLDKSGLPSDRFFAERPEGSVSTLKIQRTQQEDSAVYLCASSGTGFYEQYFGPGTRLTVT.

V usage is TRBV7-9 and J usage is TRBJ2-1; weak D call: TRBD2 (5 bases). This CDR3 spans 15 amino acids. With 6 bases removed from V and 2 bases from J, the gap between germline ends came to 14 bases. Looked up from germline, CDR1 is SEHNR and CDR2 is FQNEAQ (reference sequence). The CDR3 loop is CASRVSEGTYNEQFF. As DNA, the CDR3 is TGTGCCAGCAGAGTTTCAGAGGGTACCTACAATGAGCAGTTCTTC.

In this sample, this clonotype turned up many times. V is TRBV11-2 and J is TRBJ1-1; TRBD1 matches 12 bases. Germline lookup yields CDR1 SGHAT and CDR2 FQNNGV. Trimming removed 5 bases from V and 10 bases from J; junction bases left unmatched: 11. This CDR3 contains 15 residues. The CDR3 sequence is CASSRLRDRGLPAFF. As DNA, the CDR3 is TGTGCCAGCAGCCGCTTAAGGGACAGGGGGCTTCCAGCTTTCTTT.

This clonotype was counted at least ten times. The chain employs TRBV29-1 and TRBJ2-5, with TRBD1 matching 7 bases. V lost 3 bases and J lost 0; bases outside the gene matches: 7. From germline, CDR1 is SQVTM and CDR2 ANQGSEA. The CDR3 runs to 15 residues. The CDR3 DNA sequence: TGCAGCGTTGAGTTTAGGGGGCCTTACCAAGAGACCCAGTACTTC. Protein product: CSVEFRGPYQETQYF.

This clonotype was detected ten times or more. The J gene is TRBJ2-3, the V gene TRBV11-1; 10 nucleotides agree with TRBD2. The J segment lost 3 bases and the V segment lost 3 bases, leaving 9 bases of the junction unmatched. Germline-derived CDR1 and CDR2 are SGHAT and FQDESV (reference sequence). This CDR3 comprises 17 residues. CDR3 amino acids: CASSFGLAAAHTDTQYF. CDR3 bases: TGTGCCAGCAGCTTTGGACTAGCGGCCGCTCATACAGATACGCAGTATTTT.

V and J are TRBV20-1 and TRBJ2-7; D is unresolved. The CDR3 totals 13 residues. Germline V gene lookup returns CDR1 DFQATT and CDR2 SNEGSKA (reference sequence). V was pared by 1 base and J by 0 bases, with 7 bases between. The CDR3 nucleotides are TGCAGTGCTAGAGGCGTTAGCTCCTACGAGCAGTACTTC. It is translated as CSARGVSSYEQYF.

V usage is TRBV10-3 and J usage is TRBJ1-3; D remains ambiguous. The germline V gene encodes CDR1 ENHRY and CDR2 SYGVKD. The CDR3 extends over 14 amino acids. Trimming shortened V by 2 bases and J by 4 bases, and 9 bases separated the two germline ends. CDR3 in DNA: TGTGCCATCAGTGAGACAACCGTAGGAAACACCATATATTTT. Translated: CAISETTVGNTIYF.

This chain joins TRBV10-3 and TRBJ1-5; 7 bases are a match to TRBD1. Looked up from germline, CDR1 is ENHRY and CDR2 is SYGVKD. Losses at the gene ends were 4 bases for V and 8 bases for J; bases not matched to a gene: 5. The CDR3 sequence is 13 residues long. Here the CDR3 DNA reads TGTGCCATCAGTGCAGGGGGAACGAAGCCCCAGCATTTT. Protein: CAISAGGTKPQHF.

Many counts were recorded for this clonotype. The chain has TRBV5-6 and TRBJ1-1, with 9 nucleotides matching TRBD1. The CDR3 has 16 amino acids. Germline CDR1 SGHDT, CDR2 YYEEEE. Losses at the gene ends were 0 bases for V and 0 bases for J; bases not matched to a gene: 3. The chain's CDR3 is CASSLDRGHVNTEAFF. CDR3 nucleotides: TGTGCCAGCAGCTTGGACAGGGGGCATGTGAACACTGAAGCTTTCTTT. Full variable domain (remainder filled in from reference TRBV5-6 and TRBJ1-1): DAGVTQSPTHLIKTRGQQVTLRCSPKSGHDTVSWYQQALGQGPQFIFQYYEEEERQRGNFPDRFSGHQFPNYSSELNVNALLLGDSALYLCASSLDRGHVNTEAFFGQGTRLTVV.

This clonotype was recorded at least ten times. CDR3 protein: CASSLDREYNEQFF. The CDR3 DNA is TGTGCCAGCAGCTTGGACAGGGAGTACAATGAGCAGTTCTTC. This chain joins TRBV7-3 and TRBJ2-1, with 8 bases that match TRBD1. V dropped 3 bases and J dropped 4; count of bases not matched to a gene: 2. Germline values: CDR1 SGHTA, CDR2 FQGTGA. The CDR3 totals 14 residues.

The gene calls are TRBV29-1 and TRBJ2-5; TRBD1 might be the D (5 bases). The CDR3 is 14 residues long. The V gene's germline CDR1 is SQVTM and CDR2 ANQGSEA. The germline V and J ends were trimmed by 0 bases and 5 bases, with 13 bases remaining between them. The CDR3 spells CSVEDSQGMETQYF. In nucleotides, the CDR3 is TGCAGCGTTGAAGACAGCCAGGGCATGGAGACCCAGTACTTC. Together with reference TRBV29-1 and TRBJ2-5, the CDR3 gives the full variable domain: SAVISQKPSRDICQRGTSLTIQCQVDSQVTMMFWYRQQPGQSLTLIATANQGSEATYESGFVIDKFPISRPNLTFSTLTVSNMSPEDSSIYLCSVEDSQGMETQYFGPGTRLLVL.

The chain combines TRBV10-3 with TRBJ1-6; D perhaps matches TRBD1 (5 bases). Looked up from germline, CDR1 is ENHRY and CDR2 is SYGVKD. V was pared by 7 bases and J by 7 bases, with 11 bases between. The CDR3 has 13 residues. Written as DNA, the CDR3 is TGTGCCATCACCCGGGACGGGAATTCACCCCTCCACTTT. Amino acids: CAITRDGNSPLHF.